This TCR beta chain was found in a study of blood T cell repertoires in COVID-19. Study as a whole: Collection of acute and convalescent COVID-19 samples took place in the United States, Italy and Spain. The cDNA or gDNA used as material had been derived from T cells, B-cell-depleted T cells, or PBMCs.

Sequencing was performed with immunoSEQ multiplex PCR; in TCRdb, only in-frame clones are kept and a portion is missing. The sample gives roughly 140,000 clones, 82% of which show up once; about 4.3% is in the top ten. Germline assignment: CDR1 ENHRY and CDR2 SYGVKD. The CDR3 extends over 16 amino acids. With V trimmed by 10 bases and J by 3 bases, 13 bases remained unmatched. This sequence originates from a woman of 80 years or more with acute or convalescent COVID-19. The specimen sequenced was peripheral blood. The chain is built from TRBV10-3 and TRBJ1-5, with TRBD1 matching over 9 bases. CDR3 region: CATRDRGMRVNQPQHF. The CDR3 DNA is TGTGCCACCCGAGACAGGGGGATGAGAGTCAATCAGCCCCAGCATTTT.